The 15 T cell receptor beta chains below all came from one sample that was sequenced in a study of blood T cell repertoires in COVID-19. TCRdb keeps only in-frame clones here, not all; method: immunoSEQ multiplex PCR. This table holds around 450,000 clones, about nine tenths found once. The sequenced sample was PBMCs or T cells enriched from blood (not recorded which). The receptors here all came from a woman in her late teens or twenties who had recovered from COVID-19.

About this clone: Additional DNA sequences in this sample encode the identical CDR3. The chain recombines TRBV6-4 with TRBJ1-1, with a tentative D call TRBD1 (5 bases). The CDR3 runs to 13 residues. Deletions cut 3 bases from V and 5 bases from J, with 10 bases between. In germline, CDR1 is MRHNA, CDR2 SNTAGT. CDR3 residues: CASSEGVGTEAFF. The CDR3, as DNA: TGTGCCAGCAGTGAAGGGGTTGGGACTGAAGCTTTCTTT.

The V gene is TRBV27, the J gene TRBJ1-1, with no clear D. The CDR3 loop spans 16 amino acids. Deletions cut 7 bases from V and 0 bases from J, with 18 bases between. Germline V gene lookup returns CDR1 MNHEY and CDR2 SMNVEV (reference sequence). CDR3 residues: CASKSIEDRMNTEAFF. CDR3 sequence (DNA): TGTGCCAGCAAGTCTATCGAGGATCGTATGAACACTGAAGCTTTCTTT.

The chain uses TRBV2 and TRBJ2-1, with D maybe TRBD1 (5 bases). Deletions cut 4 bases from V and 3 bases from J, with 13 bases between. This CDR3 has 15 residues. From germline, CDR1 is SNHLY and CDR2 FYNNEI. The CDR3 nucleotides are TGTGCCAGCAGTGCGACAGAGAACCTCTACAATGAGCAGTTCTTC. The encoded protein is CASSATENLYNEQFF.

This sequence joins TRBV14 and TRBJ1-6; possibly TRBD1 for D (6 bases). The V gene's germline CDR1 is SGHDN and CDR2 FVKESK. Trimming removed 0 bases from V and 9 bases from J, with 9 bases in between. CDR3 length: 14 amino acids. The CDR3 sequence: CASSQDGGRSPLHF. Here the CDR3 DNA reads TGTGCCAGCAGCCAAGATGGGGGCCGTTCACCCCTCCACTTT.

This chain joins TRBV5-5 and TRBJ2-5; 10 bases are shared with TRBD2. Germline V gives CDR1 SGHKS, CDR2 YYEKEE (reference sequence). V shed 5 bases, J shed 5 bases, and the junction held 6 bases outside the gene matches. This CDR3 is built from 14 residues. The CDR3 coding sequence is TGTGCCAGCAGTTCCAGCGGGGGGGCGGAGACCCAGTACTTC. Its translation: CASSSSGGAETQYF.

The chain carries TRBV5-1 and TRBJ1-6; 9 bases agree with TRBD1. Looked up from germline, CDR1 is SGHRS and CDR2 is YFSETQ. The CDR3 contains 17 residues. Germline trimming cut 4 bases from V and 7 bases from J; bases unmatched to any gene: 12. The CDR3 here is CASSTRTGAGINSPLHF. For the CDR3, the DNA is TGCGCCAGCAGCACACGGACAGGGGCGGGGATCAATTCACCCCTCCACTTT.

The chain recombines TRBV5-6 with TRBJ2-1; 10 positions agree with TRBD2. The CDR3 covers 17 residues. With 4 bases clipped from V and 4 bases from J, the junction kept 11 bases outside the gene matches. Germline loops: CDR1 SGHDT, CDR2 YYEEEE. As DNA, the CDR3 is TGTGCCAGCAGCCTCTATGAGACTAGCGGGCTATACAATGAGCAGTTCTTC. This translates into CASSLYETSGLYNEQFF.

CDR3 in DNA: TGTGCCGCCTTGAGCGACGGTAGTAATGAAAAACTGTTTTTT. Its translation: CAALSDGSNEKLFF. The chain recombines TRBV6-5 with TRBJ1-4; D is unresolved. Germline CDR1 reads MNHEY; CDR2 reads SVGAGI. This CDR3 has 14 amino acids. V lost 11 bases, J lost 4 bases, and 17 bases lay in between.

The chain combines TRBV19 with TRBJ2-5, with D possibly TRBD1 on 5 matching bases. The germline V gene encodes CDR1 LNHDA and CDR2 SQIVND (reference sequence). The CDR3 length is 11 residues. V was clipped by 8 bases and J by 5 bases, with 9 bases between them. The CDR3 loop reads CASGQRETQYF. The CDR3 coding sequence is TGTGCCAGTGGACAAAGGGAGACCCAGTACTTC.

The genes are TRBV5-1 and TRBJ2-4, with TRBD1 as a possible D gene (5 bases). Germline V gives CDR1 SGHRS, CDR2 YFSETQ. V was trimmed by 0 bases and J by 1 base, leaving 11 bases between them. CDR3 size: 16 residues. The CDR3 is CASSLASGFAKNIQYF. The CDR3 bases are TGCGCCAGCAGCTTGGCCTCAGGGTTCGCCAAAAACATTCAGTACTTC. The complete variable domain, with remaining parts taken from reference TRBV5-1 and TRBJ2-4, reads KAGVTQTPRYLIKTRGQQVTLSCSPISGHRSVSWYQQTPGQGLQFLFEYFSETQRNKGNFPGRFSGRQFSNSRSEMNVSTLELGDSALYLCASSLASGFAKNIQYFGAGTRLSVL.

This clone was counted between two and nine times. The rearrangement links TRBV27 to TRBJ1-6; D remains ambiguous. The CDR3 has 14 residues. Trimming shortened V by 0 bases and J by 8 bases, and 8 bases separated the two germline ends. Germline values: CDR1 MNHEY, CDR2 SMNVEV (reference sequence). Here the CDR3 DNA reads TGTGCCAGCAGTTTATCCCCAGGTTATTCACCCCTCCACTTT. It yields the protein CASSLSPGYSPLHF.

J is TRBJ1-4 and V is TRBV5-1; tentatively, D is TRBD1 (6 bases). Germline CDR1 reads SGHRS; CDR2 reads YFSETQ. The CDR3 runs to 14 residues. V was trimmed by 9 bases and J by 8 bases, leaving 20 bases between them. The CDR3 is CATRAGEAWEKLFF. The DNA of the CDR3 is TGCGCCACCAGGGCAGGGGAAGCGTGGGAAAAACTGTTTTTT.

The CDR3 DNA sequence: TGTGCCAGCAGCTTGCGGGGGGCGGGCGAGACCCAGTACTTC. Translated: CASSLRGAGETQYF. The gene calls are TRBV7-8 and TRBJ2-5, with TRBD2 matching over 8 bases. The CDR3 runs to 14 residues. From germline, CDR1 is SGHVS and CDR2 FQNEAQ. The junction had 5 bases not matched to a gene; V was cut back by 3 bases and J by 5 bases.

CDR3 coding DNA: TGTGCCAGCAGCTTAAGTGGTTTGGGGGGGATCCCGCCCCAGCATTTT. It translates to CASSLSGLGGIPPQHF. J is TRBJ1-5 and V is TRBV7-8, with a possible D match to TRBD1 (5 bases). The CDR3 extends over 16 amino acids. V dropped 2 bases and J dropped 9 bases, with 20 bases sitting between them. From germline, CDR1 is SGHVS and CDR2 FQNEAQ. Full variable domain (rest looked up from reference TRBV7-8 and TRBJ1-5): GAGVSQSPRYKVAKRGQDVALRCDPISGHVSLFWYQQALGQGPEFLTYFQNEAQLDKSGLPSDRFFAERPEGSVSTLKIQRTQQEDSAVYLCASSLSGLGGIPPQHFGDGTRLSIL.

In its sample, this clone was seen once. V and J are TRBV11-2 and TRBJ1-1, with D maybe TRBD1 (5 bases). Per germline, CDR1 SGHAT and CDR2 FQNNGV. CDR3 length: 13 amino acids. The V end lost 5 bases, the J end lost 5 bases, and 12 bases lay between the germline ends. Here the CDR3 DNA reads TGTGCCAGCAGCCTTCGGGGGAGGACTGAAGCTTTCTTT. This codes for CASSLRGRTEAFF.